This TCR beta chain was sequenced during a study of T-cell reconstitution after alpha-beta-depleted transplantation in children. Trimming removed 2 bases at V and 5 bases at J, with 11 bases between. CDR1 is DFQATT and CDR2 is SNEGSKA in the germline V gene (reference sequence). The CDR3 runs 13 residues. As it was prepared, the TCRbeta library received unique molecular identifiers. Each CDR3 protein is one row after TCRdb ran MiXCR on the PCR reads. The sample holds 150,000 to 200,000 distinct CDR3 sequences, 14% to 15% seen once. This clonotype was recorded at least ten times. The sequencing here drew on PBMCs from the stem cell graft donor, taken from the stem cell graft. The chain is built from TRBV20-1 and TRBJ2-3; no reliable D call. The sequence was obtained from a human donor who donated a stem cell graft to a child with acute lymphoblastic leukemia. As DNA, the CDR3 is TGCAGTGCTAGAACGAAGGGCTTAGATACGCAGTATTTT. Amino acid sequence: CSARTKGLDTQYF.